This TCR beta chain was sequenced during a study of blood T cell repertoires in COVID-19 (dated by TCRdb to 2020 to 2022). About the full investigation: Samples from collaborators originated in the United States, Italy and Spain and spanned both the acute and convalescent phases of COVID-19. The prospective study material was composed of cDNA or gDNA derived from T cells, B-cell-depleted T cells, or PBMCs. Deeply sampled blood TCRbeta repertoires from subjects exposed to, actively infected with, or recovered from COVID-19 were included in the dataset. The repertoires were released in a freely available public database intended as a resource for research on the immune response to SARS-CoV-2. Samples were obtained from the ongoing ImmuneRACE study (first 160 participants) and from 1,254 subjects provided by 6 global collaborators. Sample metadata almost always included a de-identified subject ID, COVID-19 status, age in years and sex. Where available, HLA class I and class II types were obtained from metadata supplied by the sample provider rather than from assay-based typing. General findings and caveats noted by the study authors: The quantity of clinical and demographic metadata differed by source and by participant and was supplied without curation.

TCRbeta CDR3 regions were amplified from genomic DNA using the immunoSEQ Assay, a bias-controlled multiplex PCR. The authors' analysis ran thus. Nucleated cell counts per sample were estimated from amplification of reference gene primers within the assay. To quantify the absolute abundance of each unique TCRbeta CDR3 rearrangement, sequence reads were collapsed and filtered. For each sample, productive Simpson clonality was calculated as the square root of Simpson's diversity index over productive rearrangements. The clones in this table, taken by TCRdb from immuneACCESS, are in-frame only. Not every clone is retained; where verified, under half of the shortfall comes from an unresolved V gene, and the cause of the rest is unknown. That table furnishes V, J and clone size, whereas the DNA furnished D and trimming. The sample has 15,000 to 20,000 clones on record, more than 70% of them singletons. In total, the top ten clones hold roughly 4.7% of the sample.

Participants in the prospective study were aged roughly 18 to 90 years, lived in approximately 26 United States geographic areas, and enrolled through a virtual design. To assign participants to cohorts, the prospective study relied on clinical history that participants themselves reported in a screening survey and a study questionnaire. ImmuneRACE Cohort 3 recovered participants were defined by two consecutive negative NP/OP PCR tests, healthcare professional clearance, or symptom resolution. In the prospective study, whole blood, serum and a nasopharyngeal or oropharyngeal swab were collected from each participant by mobile phlebotomists. Additional blood draws and questionnaires over an approximately 2-month period could optionally be provided by prospective study participants. Before DNA extraction, prospective study blood samples were shipped either frozen or at room temperature. As for this clone: The antigen it recognizes is unknown. No much larger clone exists at a distance of one base, and base qualities are not known.

Per the germline V gene, MNHEY is the CDR1 and SVGAGI is the CDR2. The CDR3, from cysteine to phenylalanine, totals 13 residues. Only the CDR3 DNA is retained, 39 bases long and in frame from the first base. V is pared back by 2 bases and J by 7 bases, with 12 bases lying between the germline termini. The source material was PBMCs or T cells enriched from blood (not recorded which). The chain is encoded by TRBV6-5 joined to TRBJ2-7; matching of 6 bases hints at TRBD1 as the D gene. The sequence came from a woman aged 30 to 39 who had recovered from COVID-19. The CDR3 corresponds to CASSYGTTPEQYF. The sequence in DNA is TGTGCCAGCAGTTACGGGACAACCCCTGAGCAGTACTTC.